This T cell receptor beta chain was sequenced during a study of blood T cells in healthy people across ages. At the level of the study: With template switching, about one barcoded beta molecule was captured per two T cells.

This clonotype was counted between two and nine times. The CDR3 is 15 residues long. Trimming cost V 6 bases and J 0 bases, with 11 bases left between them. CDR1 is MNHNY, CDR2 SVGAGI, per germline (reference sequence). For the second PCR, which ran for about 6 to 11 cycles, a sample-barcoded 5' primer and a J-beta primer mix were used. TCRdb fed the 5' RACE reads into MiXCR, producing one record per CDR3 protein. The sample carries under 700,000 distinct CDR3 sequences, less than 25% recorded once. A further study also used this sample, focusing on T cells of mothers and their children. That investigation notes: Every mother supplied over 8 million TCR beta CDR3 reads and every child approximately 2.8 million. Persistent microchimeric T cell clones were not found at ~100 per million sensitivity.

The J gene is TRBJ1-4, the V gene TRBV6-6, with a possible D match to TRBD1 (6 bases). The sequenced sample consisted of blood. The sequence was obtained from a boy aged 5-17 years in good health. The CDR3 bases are TGTGCCAGCAGGGACAGAGTAACAACTAATGAAAAACTGTTTTTT. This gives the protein CASRDRVTTNEKLFF.